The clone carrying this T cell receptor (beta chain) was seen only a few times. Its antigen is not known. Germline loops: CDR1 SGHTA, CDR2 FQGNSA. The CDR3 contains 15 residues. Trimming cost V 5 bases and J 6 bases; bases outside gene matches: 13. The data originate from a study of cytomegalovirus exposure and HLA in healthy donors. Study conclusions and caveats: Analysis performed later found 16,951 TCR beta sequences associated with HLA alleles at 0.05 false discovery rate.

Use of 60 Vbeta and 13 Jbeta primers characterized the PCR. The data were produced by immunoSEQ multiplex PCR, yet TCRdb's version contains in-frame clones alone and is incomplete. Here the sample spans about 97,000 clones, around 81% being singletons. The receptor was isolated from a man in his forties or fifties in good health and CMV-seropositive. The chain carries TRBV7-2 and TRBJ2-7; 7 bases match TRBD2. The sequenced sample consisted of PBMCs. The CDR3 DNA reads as TGTGCCAGCAGCACTACTAGCGTCAGCATGGGCGAGCAGTACTTC. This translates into CASSTTSVSMGEQYF.